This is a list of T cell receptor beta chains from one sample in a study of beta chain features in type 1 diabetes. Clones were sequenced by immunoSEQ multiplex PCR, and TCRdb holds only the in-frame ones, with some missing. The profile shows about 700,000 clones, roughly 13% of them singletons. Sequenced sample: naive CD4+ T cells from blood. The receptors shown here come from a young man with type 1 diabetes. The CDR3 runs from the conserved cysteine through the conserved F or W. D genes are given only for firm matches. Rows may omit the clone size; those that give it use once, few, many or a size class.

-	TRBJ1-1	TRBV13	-	CASTPSGGQGNTEAFF	TGTGCCAGCACCCCTAGTGGGGGGCAGGGGAACACTGAAGCTTTCTTT
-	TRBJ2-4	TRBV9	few	CASSSHEGPNIQYF	TGTGCCAGCAGCTCCCACGAGGGCCCAAACATTCAGTACTTC
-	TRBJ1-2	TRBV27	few	CASSPKGGVGYTF	TGTGCCAGCAGTCCGAAGGGTGGGGTCGGCTACACCTTC
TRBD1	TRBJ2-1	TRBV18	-	CASSPYQGDEQFF	TGTGCCAGCTCACCTTACCAGGGGGATGAGCAGTTCTTC
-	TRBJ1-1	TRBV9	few	CASSVEGDTEAFF	TGTGCCAGCAGCGTTGAAGGGGATACTGAAGCTTTCTTT
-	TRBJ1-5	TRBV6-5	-	CASSLVKGNQPQHF	TGTGCCAGCAGCCTCGTGAAGGGAAATCAGCCCCAGCATTTT
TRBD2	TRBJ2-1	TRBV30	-	CAWSRTSGGREQFF	TGTGCCTGGAGTAGAACTAGCGGGGGGAGAGAGCAGTTCTTC
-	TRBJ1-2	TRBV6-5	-	CASSFSAGTAGYTF	TGTGCCAGCAGTTTTTCCGCCGGGACGGCCGGCTACACCTTC
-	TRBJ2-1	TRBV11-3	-	CASEPPAGHSNEQFF	TGTGCCAGCGAACCCCCTGCGGGCCATAGTAATGAGCAGTTCTTC
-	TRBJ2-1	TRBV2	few	CASAHSSSYNEQFF	TGTGCCAGCGCGCACAGTAGCTCCTACAATGAGCAGTTCTTC
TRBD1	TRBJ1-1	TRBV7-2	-	CASSRHQGVYTEAFF	TGTGCCAGCAGCCGACACCAGGGGGTTTACACTGAAGCTTTCTTT
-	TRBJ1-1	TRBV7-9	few	CASSSGYLIDTEAFF	TGTGCCAGCAGCTCTGGGTATTTGATAGACACTGAAGCTTTCTTT
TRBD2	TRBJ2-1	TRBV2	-	CASSVGTRGNEQFF	TGTGCCAGCAGTGTGGGGACTAGGGGCAATGAGCAGTTCTTC
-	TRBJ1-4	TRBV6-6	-	CASRRDTPTNEKLFF	TGTGCCAGCCGACGGGACACTCCAACTAATGAAAAACTGTTTTTT
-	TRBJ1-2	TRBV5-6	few	CASSRDTDYGYTF	TGTGCCAGCAGCCGGGACACTGACTATGGCTACACCTTC
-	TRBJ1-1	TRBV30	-	CAWSRRGTNTEAFF	TGTGCCTGGAGTAGACGAGGTACTAACACTGAAGCTTTCTTT
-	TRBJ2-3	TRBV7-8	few	CASSLARIPDTQYF	TGTGCCAGCAGCTTAGCCCGGATCCCAGATACGCAGTATTTT
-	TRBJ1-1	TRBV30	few	CAWSRGTGNTEAFF	TGTGCCTGGAGTCGGGGGACGGGGAACACTGAAGCTTTCTTT
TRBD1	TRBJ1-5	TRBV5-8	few	CASRSTGASQPQHF	TGTGCCAGCAGGTCTACAGGGGCGAGTCAGCCCCAGCATTTT
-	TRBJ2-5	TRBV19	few	CASRQQETQYF	TGTGCCAGTAGACAGCAAGAGACCCAGTACTTC
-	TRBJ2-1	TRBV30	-	CAWSVLATSYNEQFF	TGTGCCTGGAGTGTTTTAGCCACGTCCTACAATGAGCAGTTCTTC
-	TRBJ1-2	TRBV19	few	CASSIPGSPYGYTF	TGTGCCAGTAGTATCCCTGGGTCGCCCTATGGCTACACCTTC
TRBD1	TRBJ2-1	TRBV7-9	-	CASSLGKTGSWNEQFF	TGTGCCAGCAGCTTAGGGAAGACAGGGTCTTGGAATGAGCAGTTCTTC
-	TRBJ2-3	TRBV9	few	CASSVTSTDTQYF	TGTGCCAGCAGCGTAACGAGCACAGATACGCAGTATTTT
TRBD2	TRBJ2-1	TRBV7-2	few	CASSISGGNNEQFF	TGTGCCAGCAGCATTAGCGGGGGGAACAATGAGCAGTTCTTC